This TCR beta chain was identified in a study of cytomegalovirus exposure and HLA in healthy donors. The study ran its PCR with 60 Vbeta and 13 Jbeta primers. Only in-frame clones appear in the TCRdb table, and some are missing; sequencing was by immunoSEQ multiplex PCR. Of about 140,000 clones in the sample, more than 70% are singletons; the top ten hold 1.1%. Germline assignment: CDR1 SGHNT and CDR2 YYREEE (reference sequence). This CDR3 is 13 amino acids long. The sequence was obtained from a male donor in good health and CMV-seronegative. The sample comprised PBMCs. This rearrangement joins TRBV5-4 to TRBJ2-5, with 8 nucleotides matching TRBD1. The J call may be wrong; the DNA end is better matched by TRBJ2-7. Here the CDR3 reads CASSKDRADEQYF. In DNA, the CDR3 is TGTGCCAGCAGCAAGGACAGGGCAGACGAGCAGTACTTC.